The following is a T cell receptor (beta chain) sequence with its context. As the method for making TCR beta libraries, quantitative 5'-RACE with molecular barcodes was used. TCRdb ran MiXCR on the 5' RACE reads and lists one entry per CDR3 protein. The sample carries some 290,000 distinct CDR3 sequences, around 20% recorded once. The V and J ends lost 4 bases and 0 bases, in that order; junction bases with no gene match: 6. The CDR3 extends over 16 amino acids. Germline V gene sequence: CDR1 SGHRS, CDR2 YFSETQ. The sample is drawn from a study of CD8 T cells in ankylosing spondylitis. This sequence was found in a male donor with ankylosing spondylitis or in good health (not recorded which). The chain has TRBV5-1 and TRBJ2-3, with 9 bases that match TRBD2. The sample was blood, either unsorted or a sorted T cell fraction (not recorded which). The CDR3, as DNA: TGCGCCAGCAGCGCCAGACTAGCGGAAAGCACAGATACGCAGTATTTT. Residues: CASSARLAESTDTQYF. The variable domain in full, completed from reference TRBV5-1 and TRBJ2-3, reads KAGVTQTPRYLIKTRGQQVTLSCSPISGHRSVSWYQQTPGQGLQFLFEYFSETQRNKGNFPGRFSGRQFSNSRSEMNVSTLELGDSALYLCASSARLAESTDTQYFGPGTRLTVL.